The 14 T cell receptor beta chains listed next were all sequenced from one sample in a study of cytomegalovirus exposure and HLA in healthy donors. In the PCR, 60 Vbeta and 13 Jbeta primers were used. TCRdb's table, derived via immunoSEQ multiplex PCR, lists solely in-frame clones and lacks some. The repertoire holds some 95,000 clones, with 80% as singletons. Material: PBMCs. The receptor set was obtained from a young man in good health and CMV-seronegative.

This clone was observed a few times. The chain has TRBV7-9 and TRBJ2-3; 7 nucleotides match TRBD2. The germline V gene has CDR1 SEHNR and CDR2 FQNEAQ (reference sequence). This CDR3 has 15 residues. The V and J ends lost 5 bases and 3 bases, in that order; junction bases with no gene match: 8. The CDR3 sequence: CASSPGGRVTDTQYF. The CDR3 DNA sequence: TGTGCCAGCAGCCCCGGGGGGAGGGTTACAGATACGCAGTATTTT.

The chain joins TRBV10-2 to TRBJ1-6; D unclear. V was shortened by 6 bases and J by 0 bases, with 15 bases between the two germline ends. Germline-derived CDR1 and CDR2 are WSHSY and SAAADI. The CDR3 runs 17 residues. In DNA, the CDR3 is TGCGCCAGCAGCCCACTAACGCAGAGCTCCTATAATTCACCCCTCCACTTT. Amino acid sequence: CASSPLTQSSYNSPLHF.

The chain employs TRBV25-1 and TRBJ2-2, with a weak D call TRBD1 (5 bases). Trimming shortened V by 3 bases and J by 7 bases, and 6 bases separated the two germline ends. This CDR3 has 12 amino acids. The V gene's germline CDR1 is MGHDK and CDR2 SYGVNS. CDR3 DNA: TGTGCCAGCAGTGAGGACAACGGGGAGCTGTTTTTT. Residues: CASSEDNGELFF. The entire variable domain, with the rest obtained from reference TRBV25-1 and TRBJ2-2, is as follows: EADIYQTPRYLVIGTGKKITLECSQTMGHDKMYWYQQDPGMELHLIHYSYGVNSTEKGDLSSESTVSRIRTEHFPLTLESARPSHTSQYLCASSEDNGELFFGEGSRLTVL.

The chain uses TRBV7-2 and TRBJ1-6; a weak D match, TRBD1 (6 bases). The V end was cut by 5 bases, the J end by 8 bases, with 16 bases between. The CDR3 consists of 15 residues. The germline gives CDR1 SGHTA, CDR2 FQGNSA. This chain's CDR3 is CASSPEGTTHSPLHF. DNA of the CDR3: TGTGCCAGCAGCCCGGAAGGGACAACCCATTCACCCCTCCACTTT.

This clone has just a few counts. CDR3 loop: CASSIRGKDEKLFF. In DNA form, the CDR3 reads TGTGCCAGCAGTATCCGGGGAAAGGACGAAAAACTGTTTTTT. The chain couples TRBV6-5 to TRBJ1-4; no reliable D call. Germline loops: CDR1 MNHEY, CDR2 SVGAGI. The CDR3 spans 14 residues. The germline V and J ends were trimmed by 5 bases and 8 bases, with 15 bases remaining between them.

CDR3 loop: CASTPGSWADEQYF. The CDR3 nucleotides are TGTGCCAGCACCCCCGGTTCGTGGGCCGACGAGCAGTACTTC. The chain is built from TRBV6-5 and TRBJ2-7; D unclear. Germline V gene lookup returns CDR1 MNHEY and CDR2 SVGAGI. The length of the CDR3 is 14 residues. Trimming removed 7 bases from V and 5 bases from J, with 18 bases in between.

This clone has a single count. This sequence joins TRBV28 and TRBJ1-4, with 8 bases identical to TRBD1. Per the germline V gene, CDR1 is MDHEN and CDR2 is SYDVKM. The CDR3 is 14 amino acids. Trimming removed 3 bases from V and 8 bases from J; junction bases left unmatched: 5. The chain's CDR3 is CASSLDRVLEKLFF. CDR3 DNA sequence: TGTGCCAGCAGTTTGGACAGGGTTTTGGAAAAACTGTTTTTT.

V gene TRBV7-6 combines with J gene TRBJ2-1, with TRBD2 matching over 7 bases. Trimming at V came to 5 bases and at J to 0 bases, leaving 10 bases not matched to a gene. Looked up from germline, CDR1 is SGHVS and CDR2 is FNYEAQ. The CDR3 has 17 amino acids. CDR3 amino acids: CASSAQGLLSSYNEQFF. The DNA for the CDR3 is TGTGCCAGCAGCGCTCAGGGACTACTGAGCTCCTACAATGAGCAGTTCTTC.

This clone was counted a few times. The chain combines TRBV6-6 with TRBJ1-4, with a tentative D call TRBD1 (6 bases). There are 14 residues in the CDR3. Germline V gene sequence: CDR1 MNHNY, CDR2 SVGAGI (reference sequence). V lost 6 bases and J 0 bases, leaving 8 bases between the germline ends. CDR3 bases: TGTGCCAGCAGGGACAGAGCAACTAATGAAAAACTGTTTTTT. This gives the protein CASRDRATNEKLFF.

The rearrangement joins TRBV7-9 to TRBJ2-7; 11 bases map to TRBD2. The V gene's germline CDR1 is SEHNR and CDR2 FQNEAQ (reference sequence). V dropped 1 base and J dropped 2; count of bases not matched to a gene: 7. This CDR3 has 17 amino acids. For the CDR3, the DNA is TGTGCCAGCAGCTTAGGACTAGCGGGGCCCCTAACCTACGAGCAGTACTTC. It codes for CASSLGLAGPLTYEQYF.

The gene calls are TRBV2 and TRBJ2-7; D gene ambiguous. This CDR3 contains 15 residues. With 4 bases removed from V and 0 bases from J, the gap between germline ends came to 13 bases. Germline V lookup: CDR1 SNHLY, CDR2 FYNNEI. The CDR3 DNA reads as TGTGCCAGCAGTGGGTGGCGCGGTAGCTCCTACGAGCAGTACTTC. Translation: CASSGWRGSSYEQYF.

The chain has TRBV5-8 and TRBJ1-6; D gene uncertain. The V end was cut by 5 bases, the J end by 1 base, with 16 bases between. Germline assignment: CDR1 SGHTS and CDR2 YDEGEE. This CDR3 has 17 residues. As DNA, the CDR3 is TGTGCCAGCAGATGGCCAGCCCGGAGGTCCTATAATTCACCCCTCCACTTT. Amino acid sequence: CASRWPARRSYNSPLHF.

The chain has TRBV6-7 and TRBJ1-5; D gene unclear. TRBV6-7 is placed among ORFs of uncertain function. The CDR3 runs 13 residues. Trimming stripped 3 bases from V and 7 bases from J, with 10 bases between. In nucleotides, the CDR3 is TGTGCCAGCAGTTATTCCACTCAACAGCCCCAGCATTTT. Encoded protein: CASSYSTQQPQHF.

V gene TRBV25-1 combines with J gene TRBJ1-2; D unresolved. Trimming pared 2 bases from V and 4 bases from J, leaving 8 bases between. CDR1 and CDR2 (germline): MGHDK, SYGVNS. This CDR3 is built from 13 residues. DNA for the CDR3: TGTGCCAGCAGTGAACTTCGAGCCTATGGCTACACCTTC. Translated: CASSELRAYGYTF.